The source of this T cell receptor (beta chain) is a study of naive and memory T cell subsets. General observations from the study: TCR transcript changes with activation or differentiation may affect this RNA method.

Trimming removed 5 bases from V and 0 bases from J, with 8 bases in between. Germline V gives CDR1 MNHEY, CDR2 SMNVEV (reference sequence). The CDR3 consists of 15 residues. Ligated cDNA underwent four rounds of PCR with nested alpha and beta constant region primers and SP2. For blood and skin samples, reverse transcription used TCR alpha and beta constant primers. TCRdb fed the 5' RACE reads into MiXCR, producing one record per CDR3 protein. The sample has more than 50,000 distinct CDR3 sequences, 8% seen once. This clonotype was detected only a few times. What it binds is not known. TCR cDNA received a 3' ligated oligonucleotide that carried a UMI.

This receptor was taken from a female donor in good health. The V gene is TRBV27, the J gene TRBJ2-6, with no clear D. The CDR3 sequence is CASSPGDSGANVLTF. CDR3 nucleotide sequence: TGTGCCAGCAGTCCCGGTGACTCTGGGGCCAACGTCCTGACTTTC. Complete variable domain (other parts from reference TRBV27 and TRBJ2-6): EAQVTQNPRYLITVTGKKLTVTCSQNMNHEYMSWYRQDPGLGLRQIYYSMNVEVTDKGDVPEGYKVSRKEKRNFPLILESPSPNQTSLYFCASSPGDSGANVLTFGAGSRLTVL.